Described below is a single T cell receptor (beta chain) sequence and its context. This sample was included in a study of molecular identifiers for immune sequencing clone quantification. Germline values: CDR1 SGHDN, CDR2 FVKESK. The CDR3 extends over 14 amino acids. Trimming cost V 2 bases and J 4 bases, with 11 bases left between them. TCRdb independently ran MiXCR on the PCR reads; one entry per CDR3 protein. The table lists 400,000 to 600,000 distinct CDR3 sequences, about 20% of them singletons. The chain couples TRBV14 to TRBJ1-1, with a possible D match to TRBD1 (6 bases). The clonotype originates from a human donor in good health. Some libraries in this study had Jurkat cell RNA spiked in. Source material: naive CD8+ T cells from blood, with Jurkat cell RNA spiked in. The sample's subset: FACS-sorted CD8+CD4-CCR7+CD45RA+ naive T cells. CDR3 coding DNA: TGTGCCAGCAGCCAACTAGGGGGGTTCACTGAAGCTTTCTTT. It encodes CASSQLGGFTEAFF.